Described below is a single TCR beta chain sequence and its context. Its antigen remains unknown. This entry belongs to a study of OX40 agonist ivuxolimab in advanced cancers. Study-level background: A diagnosis of hepatocellular carcinoma, melanoma, renal cell or head and neck cancer was present in dose-escalation patients.

The CDR3 contains 18 residues. This table comes from immunoSEQ multiplex PCR, and its TCRdb copy is limited to in-frame clones, with some not included. The sample holds 70,000 to 85,000 clones, less than 90% seen once. Broader study findings: There were also nonresponders showing low normalized T-cell clonal expansion.

The genes are TRBV21-1 and TRBJ2-7; the table's D call of TRBD1 was not tested on the DNA. TRBV21-1 is designated a pseudogene. Here the sequenced sample was CD4+ or CD8+ T cells sorted from blood, taken in a trial of the OX40 agonist ivuxolimab. This sequence originates from an adult with an advanced solid tumor such as melanoma, head and neck, liver or kidney cancer. In DNA, the CDR3 is TGTGCCAGCAGCAAAGCATACAAACCCCGGGACAGGGGTTACGAGCAGTACTTC. It translates to CASSKAYKPRDRGYEQYF.